This section outlines one T cell receptor (beta chain) sequence together with its context. The antigen this receptor binds is unknown. Base qualities are missing; no much larger clone stands one base away. The cohort comprised several hundred healthy bone marrow donors. At the time of sampling, every cohort member was nominally healthy, though immune exposures that went unrecorded were likely present. The donor was CMV seronegative and was included in the group of around 320 seronegative cohort members. Every donor gave a peripheral blood sample, and the peripheral blood mononuclear cells from that sample were used for TCR beta sequencing. The Qiagen DNeasy Blood Extraction Kit was used to extract genomic DNA from the blood cell samples. This record comes from a study of cytomegalovirus exposure and HLA in healthy donors (dated by TCRdb to about 2017). Background on the whole study: An earlier analysis of 550 to 700 of the donors reported 250 to 300 Gb of sequence data and some 120 million unique TCR beta sequences from some 180 million T cells. Roughly 300 gigabases of sequencing data and 78 million or so unique TCR sequences were included in an early release covering 500 to 750 HLA-typed donors. Of the 300 to 400 genotyped donors, about 84% fell in the genetic ancestry cluster associated with self-reported Caucasian donors. The aim of the study was to test whether cataloging public T cell receptors could identify signatures of past pathogen exposure. The study used immunosequencing to profile the T cell repertoires of approximately 650 subjects and linked those repertoires to cytomegalovirus serostatus. A separate validation cohort of 90 to 150 different subjects was used in addition to the roughly 670-subject first cohort. The study combined high-throughput TCR immunosequencing, statistical association of individual TCRs with disease status, and machine learning to predict cytomegalovirus infection status. In a later analysis, previously published TCR beta repertoires from about 670 donors were re-analyzed and high-resolution HLA genotyping was added so that TCR occurrence patterns could be studied. In the later analysis, no new phenotypic data were used to find candidate immune exposures; instead, reliance was placed on TCR beta sequences and their occurrence across donors. To decide whether each TCR beta V gene segment behaved as functional or pseudogenic, an earlier analysis of fewer than 750 of the donors relied on high-throughput TCR beta sequencing. Donor age, sex, ethnicity and CMV serostatus were collected together with the repertoire data. In a later genetic analysis, genome-wide SNP genotypes for about 65% of the roughly 670 donors were used, and that subset was treated as a discovery cohort. All discovery cohort repertoires had been generated on a single sequencing platform. HLA typing included class I and class II loci at four-digit resolution. The number of donors typed differed by locus, with about 629-630 for A, B, C, DRB1 and DQB1, more than 500 for DQA1, 606 for DPA1, and approximately 470 for DPB1. About 5 DR-DQ haplotypes were handled as single units for association and clustering, since linkage in the cohort was strong. Among several hundred genotyped donors of the cohort, an average of roughly 230,000 unique TCR beta nucleotide sequences was sequenced per donor, of which 15% to 20% were non-productive.

Results and caveats for the whole study, not just this receptor: A further reported finding was that TCR beta sequences accurately predicted the HLA-A and HLA-B alleles for most subjects in the first cohort. It was suggested by the authors that the approach could potentially be generalized to other disease states and immunological phenotypes. Because counts were too low, some 16 rarely observed V segments, including chromosome 9 orphons, were excluded from the earlier analysis of 587 of the donors. Only TCR beta chains were sequenced in this cohort, and the absence of alpha or paired-chain data limited detectable features. Some IMGT-functional V segments, including TRBV6-2 and TRBV6-3, could not be distinguished by the 87-base-pair reads and were therefore excluded. An association between a missense DCLRE1C variant and V-gene and J-gene trimming of TCR beta chains was found in a later genetic analysis and replicated in an independent cohort. In a later analysis, several top co-occurrence clusters were reported to appear linked to parvovirus B19, influenza, CMV and Epstein-Barr virus. Sequencing depth was assumed to be roughly uniform across donors in the presence/absence analyses, though that assumption may not hold. At a false discovery rate of 0.05, a later analysis linked roughly 17,000 TCR beta sequences to specific HLA alleles. In vitro tests confirmed that a few of the cytomegalovirus-associated TCR beta chains recognize cytomegalovirus antigens. A later analysis found that most CMV-associated TCR beta chains appeared HLA-restricted, with HLA associations seemingly driven largely by CMV exposure. Compared with the 666-donor mean, donors in an Asian-associated ancestry cluster had fewer N-insertions in productive TCRs, according to a later genetic analysis. The only immune exposure information available for the cohort was CMV serostatus. The classifier was reported to diagnose cytomegalovirus status with high specificity and sensitivity in both the original cohort and the validation cohort. Correlated functional status among segregating V segments might reflect linkage disequilibrium, but an unknown experimental factor could not be ruled out. An earlier analysis of approximately 530 of the donors showed that most TCR beta V segments appeared in productive rearrangements either about 87% or about 30% of the time, which broadly matched IMGT annotations. When HLA alleles, especially DR and DQ, strongly co-occurred, attributing TCR associations to individual alleles was difficult. Because some donors lacked HLA typing at each locus, the association tests relied only on the typed subset. A later analysis found that HLA-associated TCR beta chains were more clonally expanded and had lower generation probabilities than equally common non-associated chains. In a later analysis, the rate of TCR association differed among HLA loci, with DRB1 alleles having the most associated TCRs and HLA-C alleles having the fewest. A cluster of highly shared sequence variants was judged likely to represent a technical artifact of the sequencing pipeline. A total of about 180 TCR beta chains were listed by the study as associated with cytomegalovirus. Most TCR sequences were observed very rarely across donors, whereas some public TCRs were present in many individuals.

The CDR3 runs 13 amino acids, cysteine and phenylalanine included. Kept here is only the CDR3 DNA, which spans 39 bases and is read in frame from base 1. Reading the germline V gene gives CDR1 ENHRY and CDR2 SYGVKD. Cut back by 6 bases and 8 bases, the V and J ends lie 13 bases apart. Libraries came from the immunoSEQ multiplex PCR assay. A mixture of 60 forward primers for TCR Vbeta segments and 13 reverse primers for TCR Jbeta segments was used in the multiplex PCR. A multiplex PCR assay on genomic DNA amplified the CDR3 region of rearranged TCR beta genes. The amplified TCR beta libraries were sequenced on the Illumina HiSeq System as 87-base-pair reads. Under the source paper's analysis protocol: A later analysis tallied around 87 million unique TCR beta chains across the 666 repertoires, and some 10 million of those chains were shared by two or more donors. To remove PCR and sequencing errors, raw reads were error-corrected and collapsed into unique sequences using a nearest-neighbor algorithm that merged closely related sequences. CDR3 sequences were aligned to IMGT reference sequences to assign V, D and J gene segments. For a sequence to be retained, at least a six-nucleotide match to both a V gene segment and a J gene segment was required. Rearrangements were classified as productive when the CDR3 lacked stop codons and remained in frame with V and J, and all other rearrangements were classified as non-productive. CDR3 was defined by IMGT convention, running from the second conserved V-encoded cysteine to the conserved J-encoded phenylalanine. Sequences without an unambiguous match to a single V gene segment were excluded from the earlier analysis of about 630 of the donors. In an earlier analysis of a few hundred of the donors, V segments were called functional above 56.7% productive rearrangements and were called segregating when the between-donor standard deviation exceeded 5%. A statistical classification framework was built to diagnose cytomegalovirus status from the catalog of TCR beta chain sequences. A later analysis assigned V and J genes by comparing TCR nucleotide sequences with IMGT/GENE-DB human TR gene sequences. The TCRdist pipeline was used in a later analysis to assign CDR3 sequences and most-parsimonious VDJ recombination scenarios. In a later analysis, each TCR beta chain was defined by its CDR3 amino acid sequence together with its V-gene family, and reads without a unique V-gene family were excluded. A later analysis removed 550 to 700 highly shared, low-generation-probability nucleotide sequences to deal with suspected cross-contamination and a sequencing artifact. For each public chain, a later analysis derived a clonal expansion index from normalized ranks of inferred template counts within each repertoire. In a later analysis, generation probabilities were computed using a VDJ recombination model fitted to out-of-frame rearrangements, and the results were checked against IGoR. In a later analysis, TCR-TCR, TCR-HLA and TCR-CMV co-occurrence was scored with hypergeometric tests, and a repertoire-size bias correction was applied to TCR pairs. In a later analysis, false discovery rates were estimated by permuting HLA or CMV assignments 20 times. A later analysis grouped co-occurring TCRs with DBSCAN, adding TCRdist sequence similarity when clustering within HLA-allele-positive subsets. Co-occurrence clustering excluded repertoires with fewer than 30,000 or more than 120,000 public chains, plus five with anomalous nucleotide sharing. Held by TCRdb, this immuneACCESS table contains in-frame sequences only and omits some clones. Under half of the omission traces to an unresolved V gene where checked; the cause of the rest is unknown. The V and J calls and the clone size are those of that table, but D and trimming were determined from the DNA. The sample table shows more than 100,000 clones, and approximately 67% are seen once. The biggest ten clones account for over 1.5% of the sample.

The origin of this receptor is a man aged 18 to 35 in good health and CMV-seronegative. The receptor chain draws on TRBV10-3 and TRBJ1-4; no D gene call is confident. The sample comprised PBMCs. Here the CDR3 is given as CAISRLLREKLFF. The DNA is TGTGCCATCAGCCGCTTACTTCGAGAAAAACTGTTTTTT.